The sequence of this TCR beta chain was determined in a study of T cells in Graves' hyperthyroidism and ophthalmopathy. Researchers took RNA transcripts and amplified the TCR beta CDR3 regions from them. The TCR CDR3 first-round RT-PCR relied on the HTBI primer set. MiXCR, run by TCRdb on the multiplex PCR reads, gives a single entry per CDR3 protein. The sample has about 420,000 distinct CDR3 sequences, around 15% seen once. Broader study findings: Appearing also in blood were most of the thyroid clonotypes expanded above 0.001.

With respect to this clonotype: Its antigen is not identified.

Germline V gene lookup returns CDR1 GTSNPN and CDR2 SVGIG (reference sequence). Trimming left V 1 base short and J 8 bases short, with 9 bases between. The length of the CDR3 is 13 residues. It was considered stable Graves' hyperthyroidism when ophthalmopathy did not progress within 18 months. Exclusion of a patient resulted from uncontrolled infection, other autoimmune disease, pregnancy or lactation. The chain is built from TRBV30 and TRBJ1-6; the D gene is possibly TRBD1 (6 bases). This receptor was obtained from a woman aged 18 to 35 with Graves' hyperthyroidism. Sequencing input: blood. CDR3 protein: CAWSDRTDSPLHF. DNA of the CDR3: TGTGCCTGGAGTGACCGGACAGATTCACCCCTCCACTTT.